The 28 T cell receptor beta chains given below trace back to one sample, sequenced in a study of T cells in Graves' hyperthyroidism and ophthalmopathy (dated by TCRdb to the late 2010s). The library was produced with multiplex PCR. Reads for this sample came from an Illumina HiSeq 2000. The TCR beta CDR3 regions were amplified from RNA transcripts. A first-round RT-PCR of the TCR CDR3 used the HTBI primer set with the Qiagen OneStep RT-PCR kit. TCRdb handled the public reads itself, with Q25 trimming in fastp and clone calling in MiXCR, and kept productive beta chains. Under each unique CDR3 protein, matching rows form one entry showing the most common genes and DNA. The sample data list about 570,000 distinct CDR3 sequences, and about half of these were observed just once. The top ten hold under 20% of the sample. The sequenced material came from peripheral blood or thyroid tissue (not recorded which). These receptors all come from an adult woman with Graves' disease, either hyperthyroidism or ophthalmopathy (not recorded which).

Only a few counts were recorded for this clonotype. J is TRBJ1-2 and V is TRBV12-3 or TRBV12-4; no definite D call. This CDR3 has 14 amino acids. V lost 4 bases and J 2 bases, leaving 11 bases between the germline ends. The CDR3 DNA reads TGTGCCAGCAGTTCATCGGCCAAGAACTATGGCTACACCTTC. It encodes CASSSSAKNYGYTF.

This clonotype came up a few times. CDR3 sequence reads: CAIRATDRERGYTF. For the CDR3, the DNA is TGTGCCATCAGGGCAACCGACAGGGAACGGGGCTACACCTTC. The rearrangement uses TRBV10-3 and TRBJ1-2; 7 bases fit TRBD1. The CDR3 contains 14 residues. Germline V gene lookup returns CDR1 ENHRY and CDR2 SYGVKD. V trimming: 6 bases; J trimming: 8 bases; junction bases outside the gene matches: 12.

This sequence joins TRBV28 and TRBJ2-7; 15 bases match TRBD2. Germline loops: CDR1 MDHEN, CDR2 SYDVKM. Trimming at V came to 0 bases and at J to 3 bases, leaving 0 bases not matched to a gene. The CDR3 sequence is 16 residues long. CDR3 nucleotide sequence: TGTGCCAGCAGTTTATGGGGACTAGCGGGGGGCTACGAGCAGTACTTC. Translating it yields CASSLWGLAGGYEQYF.

About this clonotype itself: A read error may explain this, as a much larger clone is one base away. The chain employs TRBV7-9 and TRBJ1-1; TRBD1 matches 7 bases. CDR1 SEHNR and CDR2 FQNEAQ come from the germline V gene (reference sequence). The J segment lost 1 base and the V segment lost 6 bases, leaving 8 bases of the junction unmatched. The CDR3 runs to 15 residues. CDR3 in DNA: TGTGCCAGCAGGCCCGTAGGGACAGCGAACACTGAAGCTTTCTTT. Translation: CASRPVGTANTEAFF. Complete variable domain (other parts from reference TRBV7-9 and TRBJ1-1): DTGVSQNPRHKITKRGQNVTFRCDPISEHNRLYWYRQTLGQGPEFLTYFQNEAQLEKSRLLSDRFSAERPKGSFSTLEIQRTEQGDSAMYLCASRPVGTANTEAFFGQGTRLTVV.

V usage is TRBV15 and J usage is TRBJ1-5; a possible D gene is TRBD1 (6 bases). The CDR3 loop spans 15 amino acids. V was shortened by 1 base and J by 7 bases, with 14 bases between the two germline ends. Germline CDR1 reads LNHNV; CDR2 reads YYDKDF (reference sequence). CDR3 DNA sequence: TGTGCCACCAGCAGAGCTAGCAGGGGTCGGCAGCCCCAGCATTTT. Translated, it gives CATSRASRGRQPQHF.

V is TRBV15 and J is TRBJ1-5; the D gene is possibly TRBD1 (5 bases). Trimming removed 1 base from V and 2 bases from J, with 15 bases in between. Germline CDR1 LNHNV, CDR2 YYDKDF (reference sequence). This CDR3 contains 17 residues. In nucleotides, the CDR3 is TGTGCCACCAGCAGAGTTCGGGGCTCGGAGGGCAATCAGCCCCAGCATTTT. It codes for CATSRVRGSEGNQPQHF.

This clonotype was observed a single time. A junction end diverges from the germline sequence, so it may reflect a read error. V gene TRBV7-9 combines with J gene TRBJ1-1; no firm D call. The CDR3 consists of 13 residues. Germline lookup yields CDR1 SEHNR and CDR2 FQNEAQ (reference sequence). The CDR3 DNA reads as TGTGCCAGCAGCTCCACTAGCGGGGTTGAAGCTTCCTTT. This gives the protein CASSSTSGVEASF.

This clonotype has more than one count but fewer than ten. V and J are TRBV2 and TRBJ1-2; D ambiguous. The CDR3 covers 15 residues. V lost 4 bases to trimming and J lost 6 bases, with 18 bases between them. Germline V CDR1 and CDR2: SNHLY, FYNNEI. CDR3 loop: CASSVRVGREDGYTF. In nucleotides, the CDR3 is TGTGCCAGCAGTGTGAGGGTCGGAAGAGAGGATGGCTACACCTTC.

Worth noting for this clonotype: At one end the junction does not follow the germline gene, possibly because of a read error. The DNA for the CDR3 is TGTACCAGCAACGTAGTGGTCTCCTACGAGCAGTACTTC. Translated, it gives CTSNVVVSYEQYF. The rearrangement joins TRBV2 to TRBJ2-7; D is unclear. The germline CDR1 and CDR2 sequences are SNHLY and FYNNEI. The length of the CDR3 is 13 residues. Supplemented by reference TRBV2 and TRBJ2-7, the full variable domain reads EPEVTQTPSHQVTQMGQEVILRCVPISNHLYFYWYRQILGQKVEFLVSFYNNEISEKSEIFDDQFSVERPDGSNFTLKIRSTKLEDSAMYFCTSNVVVSYEQYFGPGTRLTVT.

The chain combines TRBV28 with TRBJ2-7; 7 bases map to TRBD2. The germline V gene encodes CDR1 MDHEN and CDR2 SYDVKM. The CDR3 is 15 amino acids. J was trimmed by 3 bases and V by 6 bases; bases with no gene match: 11. CDR3 in DNA: TGTGCCAGCAGCTCCGACGCGGCGGGGGTCTACGAGCAGTACTTC. This sequence encodes CASSSDAAGVYEQYF.

The rearrangement links TRBV20-1 to TRBJ1-1, with D possibly TRBD1 on 5 matching bases. The V end was cut by 4 bases, the J end by 3 bases, with 21 bases between. There are 16 residues in the CDR3. The germline gives CDR1 DFQATT, CDR2 SNEGSKA (reference sequence). The CDR3: CSANPTGMAGDTEAFF. In DNA form, the CDR3 reads TGCAGTGCTAACCCAACCGGGATGGCGGGGGACACTGAAGCTTTCTTT.

The chain couples TRBV19 to TRBJ1-5; TRBD1 agrees at 7 bases. CDR1 LNHDA and CDR2 SQIVND come from the germline V gene (reference sequence). Germline trimming cut 5 bases from V and 1 base from J; bases unmatched to any gene: 5. This CDR3 is built from 15 residues. For the CDR3, the DNA is TGTGCCAGTAGTCCTCAGGGACAGAGCAATCAGCCCCAGCATTTT. The encoded protein is CASSPQGQSNQPQHF.

This clonotype was seen ten or more times. This chain uses TRBV10-3 with TRBJ2-7; 7 bases agree with TRBD1. The CDR3 consists of 12 residues. V lost 10 bases and J lost 0; bases outside the gene matches: 3. Germline CDR1 and CDR2: ENHRY and SYGVKD. CDR3 nucleotides: TGTGCCAGCCGGGACAGCTCCTACGAGCAGTACTTC. It yields the protein CASRDSSYEQYF.

This chain connects TRBV29-1 to TRBJ2-7; 7 nucleotides agree with TRBD2. The CDR3 extends over 15 amino acids. The germline V gene encodes CDR1 SQVTM and CDR2 ANQGSEA. J lost 3 bases, V lost 6 bases, and 14 bases had no gene match. CDR3 nucleotide sequence: TGCAGCGTAGAGGATACTAGCGCCCCTCACTACGAGCAGTACTTC. It translates to CSVEDTSAPHYEQYF.

This clonotype was seen many times. The V and J genes are TRBV20-1 and TRBJ1-1, with D possibly being TRBD1 (5 bases). Germline V gene sequence: CDR1 DFQATT, CDR2 SNEGSKA (reference sequence). CDR3 length: 12 residues. V lost 3 bases and J lost 5, with 10 bases in between. The CDR3 DNA is TGCAGTGCTAGGGGGGGTCGGACTGAAGCTTTCTTT. Its translation: CSARGGRTEAFF.

This clonotype has just one count. The chain couples TRBV10-3 to TRBJ2-5; TRBD2 might be the D (7 bases). The CDR3 sequence is 18 residues long. V lost 3 bases and J 5 bases, leaving 25 bases between the germline ends. Per germline, CDR1 ENHRY and CDR2 SYGVKD. The CDR3 is CAISDPGGRGFTGETQYF. CDR3 sequence (DNA): TGTGCCATCAGTGACCCGGGAGGCAGGGGCTTCACCGGGGAGACCCAGTACTTC.

This clonotype occurred many times. The V call is TRBV5-1, the J call TRBJ2-2; the D is unclear. The CDR3 runs to 16 residues. Trimming shortened V by 6 bases and J by 7 bases, and 22 bases separated the two germline ends. The germline gives CDR1 SGHRS, CDR2 YFSETQ. The CDR3 DNA reads as TGCGCCAGCAACATTGGACCCCCTAGGATAGACGGGGAGCTGTTTTTT. Its translation is CASNIGPPRIDGELFF. The complete variable domain, with remaining parts taken from reference TRBV5-1 and TRBJ2-2, reads KAGVTQTPRYLIKTRGQQVTLSCSPISGHRSVSWYQQTPGQGLQFLFEYFSETQRNKGNFPGRFSGRQFSNSRSEMNVSTLELGDSALYLCASNIGPPRIDGELFFGEGSRLTVL.

The chain joins TRBV12-3 or TRBV12-4 to TRBJ2-7; possibly TRBD1 for D (6 bases). The CDR3 is made up of 15 amino acids. V was shortened by 2 bases and J by 0 bases, with 11 bases between the two germline ends. The CDR3 DNA sequence: TGTGCCAGCAGTTTAACCGGGACACACTCCTACGAGCAGTACTTC. As protein: CASSLTGTHSYEQYF.

Concerning this clonotype itself: This could be a read error, since a much larger clone is one nucleotide away. The CDR3 region is CASSLIGSEQPQHF. CDR3 coding DNA: TGCGCCAGCAGCTTGATAGGGTCGGAACAGCCCCAGCATTTT. This sequence joins TRBV5-1 and TRBJ1-5; D gene unclear. Germline values: CDR1 SGHRS, CDR2 YFSETQ. CDR3 length equals 14 residues. V lost 1 base, J lost 7 bases, and 12 bases lay in between.

This clonotype was detected once. The J gene is TRBJ2-7, the V gene TRBV10-3; D may be TRBD2 (5 bases). With 0 bases removed from V and 1 base from J, the gap between germline ends came to 13 bases. The CDR3 covers 16 residues. The germline gives CDR1 ENHRY, CDR2 SYGVKD. The CDR3 reads CAISESLSRLSYEQYF. The CDR3 region has the DNA TGTGCCATCAGTGAGTCTCTTAGCCGACTATCCTACGAGCAGTACTTC.

A word on this clonotype: A much larger clone sits a single nucleotide away, making a read error possible. The conserved phenylalanine or tryptophan is not found at the CDR3 terminus, so this likely reflects a read error. This rearrangement joins TRBV5-4 to TRBJ2-5, with TRBD2 matching over 7 bases. The germline V gene encodes CDR1 SGHNT and CDR2 YYREEE (reference sequence). The V and J ends lost 4 bases and 3 bases, in that order; junction bases with no gene match: 6. CDR3 length: 14 residues. The CDR3 region is CASSASGQKETQYL. CDR3 bases: TGTGCCAGCAGCGCTAGCGGACAAAAAGAGACCCAGTACCTC.

This clonotype was counted once. This sequence joins TRBV11-3 and TRBJ1-5, with unresolved D. The closer fit of TRBJ2-3 to the DNA end suggests the J call may be wrong. This CDR3 comprises 15 residues. Germline V gene lookup returns CDR1 SGHNT and CDR2 YENEEA. The CDR3 region is CASSLGPYSTDTQYF. The CDR3 nucleotides read TGTGCCAGCAGCTTAGGGCCGTACTCCACAGATACGCAGTATTTT.

The chain employs TRBV7-9 and TRBJ1-5, with D possibly being TRBD1 (5 bases). Germline V lookup: CDR1 SEHNR, CDR2 FQNEAQ (reference sequence). CDR3 length: 16 amino acids. The V and J ends lost 4 bases and 5 bases respectively, with 18 bases between them. The CDR3, as DNA: TGTGCCAGCAGCTCTAGTTCGACAGAACGGGATCAGCCCCAGCATTTT. Its protein product is CASSSSSTERDQPQHF. The full variable domain, completed using reference TRBV7-9 and TRBJ1-5, is DTGVSQNPRHKITKRGQNVTFRCDPISEHNRLYWYRQTLGQGPEFLTYFQNEAQLEKSRLLSDRFSAERPKGSFSTLEIQRTEQGDSAMYLCASSSSSTERDQPQHFGDGTRLSIL.

This clonotype was detected many times. CDR3 coding DNA: TGCGCCAGCAGCCAAGATCTGAGCGGGAGGGCCTCGCAGACCCAGTACTTC. Protein: CASSQDLSGRASQTQYF. The chain recombines TRBV4-1 with TRBJ2-5, with 10 positions matching TRBD2. This CDR3 comprises 17 residues. Losses at the gene ends were 0 bases for V and 6 bases for J; bases not matched to a gene: 10. Germline loops: CDR1 MGHRA, CDR2 YSYEKL.

As for this clonotype: The germline gene is not matched at one end of the junction; a read error may be the cause. The chain employs TRBV29-1 and TRBJ2-5; D remains ambiguous. The CDR3 extends over 12 amino acids. Germline V gene lookup returns CDR1 SQVTM and CDR2 ANQGSEA. The CDR3 coding sequence is TGCAGCGTTGGTCGCGGCCAAGGGACCCAGTACTTC. Protein sequence: CSVGRGQGTQYF.

This clonotype occurred many times. V gene TRBV6-5 combines with J gene TRBJ1-4, with D perhaps TRBD1 (5 bases). The CDR3 totals 14 residues. Trimming took off 3 bases at V and 4 bases at J, with 9 bases between the two ends. The germline gives CDR1 MNHEY, CDR2 SVGAGI. CDR3 protein: CASSYWQGNEKLFF. The CDR3 coding sequence is TGTGCCAGCAGTTATTGGCAGGGTAATGAAAAACTGTTTTTT.

The V and J genes are TRBV15 and TRBJ1-2; perhaps TRBD1 as D (6 bases). Trimming took off 0 bases at V and 1 base at J, with 21 bases between the two ends. Germline CDR1 is LNHNV and CDR2 is YYDKDF (reference sequence). The CDR3 loop spans 19 amino acids. CDR3 amino acids: CATSREAGAYRTINYGYTF. CDR3 nucleotides: TGTGCCACCAGCAGAGAGGCAGGGGCTTATCGTACTATTAACTATGGCTACACCTTC. Full variable domain (outside the CDR3, taken from reference TRBV15 and TRBJ1-2): DAMVIQNPRYQVTQFGKPVTLSCSQTLNHNVMYWYQQKSSQAPKLLFHYYDKDFNNEADTPDNFQSRRPNTSFCFLDIRSPGLGDTAMYLCATSREAGAYRTINYGYTFGSGTRLTVV.

This clonotype occurred many times. V is TRBV5-1 and J is TRBJ1-2, with TRBD1 as a possible D gene (5 bases). Trimming stripped 3 bases from V and 3 bases from J, with 9 bases between. This CDR3 region has 13 residues. CDR1 SGHRS and CDR2 YFSETQ come from the germline V gene. The CDR3: CASSSRGYYGYTF. CDR3 coding DNA: TGCGCCAGCAGCTCTCGGGGGTACTATGGCTACACCTTC. The full variable domain, rest sourced from reference TRBV5-1 and TRBJ1-2, is KAGVTQTPRYLIKTRGQQVTLSCSPISGHRSVSWYQQTPGQGLQFLFEYFSETQRNKGNFPGRFSGRQFSNSRSEMNVSTLELGDSALYLCASSSRGYYGYTFGSGTRLTVV.